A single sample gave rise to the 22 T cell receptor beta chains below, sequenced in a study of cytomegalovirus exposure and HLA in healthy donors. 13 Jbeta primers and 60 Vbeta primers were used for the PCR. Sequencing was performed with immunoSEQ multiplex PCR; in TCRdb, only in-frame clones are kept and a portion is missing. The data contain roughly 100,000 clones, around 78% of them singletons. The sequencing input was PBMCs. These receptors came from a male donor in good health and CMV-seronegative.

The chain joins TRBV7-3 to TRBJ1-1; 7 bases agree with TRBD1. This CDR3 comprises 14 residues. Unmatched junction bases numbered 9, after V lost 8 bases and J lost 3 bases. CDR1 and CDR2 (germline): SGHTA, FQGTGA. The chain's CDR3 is CASSRTGGDTEAFF. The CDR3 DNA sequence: TGTGCCAGCTCCAGGACAGGAGGGGACACTGAAGCTTTCTTT.

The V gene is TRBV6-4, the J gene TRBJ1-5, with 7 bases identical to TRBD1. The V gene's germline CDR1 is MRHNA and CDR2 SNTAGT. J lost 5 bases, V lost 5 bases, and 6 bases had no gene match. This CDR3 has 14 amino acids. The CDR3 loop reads CASSPTGVDQPQHF. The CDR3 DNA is TGTGCCAGCAGTCCTACAGGGGTAGATCAGCCCCAGCATTTT.

In nucleotides, the CDR3 is TGTGCCAGCAGCTCACAGGGGGGCACTGAAGCTTTCTTT. It is translated as CASSSQGGTEAFF. The chain has TRBV7-9 and TRBJ1-1, with 8 bases that match TRBD1. This CDR3 has 13 amino acids. Germline CDR1 SEHNR, CDR2 FQNEAQ (reference sequence). V shed 4 bases and J 4 bases; nucleotides not matched to a gene: 2.

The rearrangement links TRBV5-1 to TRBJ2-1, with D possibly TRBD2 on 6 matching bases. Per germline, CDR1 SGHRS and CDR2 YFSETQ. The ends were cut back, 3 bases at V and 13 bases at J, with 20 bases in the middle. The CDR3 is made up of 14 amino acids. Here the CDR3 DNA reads TGCGCCAGCAGCTCAACCGCCGGGGGAGAGGTTCAGTTCTTC. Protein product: CASSSTAGGEVQFF.

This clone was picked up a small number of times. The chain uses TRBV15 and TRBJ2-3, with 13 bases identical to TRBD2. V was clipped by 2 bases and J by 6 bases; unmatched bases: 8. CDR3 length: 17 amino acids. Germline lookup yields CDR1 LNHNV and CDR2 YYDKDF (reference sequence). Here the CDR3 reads CATSRRTSGRSGDTQYF. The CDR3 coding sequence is TGTGCCACCAGCAGAAGGACTAGCGGGAGAAGCGGCGATACGCAGTATTTT.

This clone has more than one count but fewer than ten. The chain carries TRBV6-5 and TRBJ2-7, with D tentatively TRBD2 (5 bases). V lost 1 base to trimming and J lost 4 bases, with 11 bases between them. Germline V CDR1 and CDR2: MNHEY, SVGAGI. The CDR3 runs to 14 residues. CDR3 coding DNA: TGTGCCAGCAGTTACTGGGGAGAGCGTTACGAGCAGTACTTC. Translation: CASSYWGERYEQYF.

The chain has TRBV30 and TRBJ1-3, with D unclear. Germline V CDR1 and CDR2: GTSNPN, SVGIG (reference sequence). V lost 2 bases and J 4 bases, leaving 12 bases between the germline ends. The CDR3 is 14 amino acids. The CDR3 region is CAWSLGLSGNTIYF. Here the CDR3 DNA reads TGTGCCTGGAGTCTTGGACTTTCCGGAAACACCATATATTTT.

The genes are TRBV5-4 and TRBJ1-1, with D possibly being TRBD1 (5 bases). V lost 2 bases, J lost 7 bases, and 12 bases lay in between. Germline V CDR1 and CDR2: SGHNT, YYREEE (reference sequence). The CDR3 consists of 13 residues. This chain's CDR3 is CASSFPGLDEAFF. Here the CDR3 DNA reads TGTGCCAGCAGCTTCCCAGGGCTGGATGAAGCTTTCTTT.

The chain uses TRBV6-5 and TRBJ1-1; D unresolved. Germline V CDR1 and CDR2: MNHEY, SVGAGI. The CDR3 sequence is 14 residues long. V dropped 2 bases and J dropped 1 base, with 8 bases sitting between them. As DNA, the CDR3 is TGTGCCAGCAGTTACCTAGGCCCGAACACTGAAGCTTTCTTT. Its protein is CASSYLGPNTEAFF.

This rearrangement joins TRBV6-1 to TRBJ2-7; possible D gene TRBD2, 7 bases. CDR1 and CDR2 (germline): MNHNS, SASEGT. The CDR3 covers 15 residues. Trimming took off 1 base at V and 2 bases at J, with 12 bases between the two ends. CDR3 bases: TGTGCCAGCAGTGAAGAACGGGGGGCTCCCTACGAGCAGTACTTC. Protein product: CASSEERGAPYEQYF.

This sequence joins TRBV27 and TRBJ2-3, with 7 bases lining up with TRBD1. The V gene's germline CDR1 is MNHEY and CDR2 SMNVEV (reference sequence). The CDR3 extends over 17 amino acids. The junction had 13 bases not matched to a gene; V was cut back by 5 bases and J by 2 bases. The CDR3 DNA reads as TGTGCCAGCAGTGCCTACAGGGGAAGTCGGTACACAGATACGCAGTATTTT. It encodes CASSAYRGSRYTDTQYF.

The CDR3 sequence is CASSFFRGRGANVLTF. CDR3 DNA sequence: TGTGCCAGCAGTTTCTTCAGGGGGCGAGGGGCCAACGTCCTGACTTTC. The rearrangement links TRBV27 to TRBJ2-6, with 8 bases identical to TRBD1. The germline V gene encodes CDR1 MNHEY and CDR2 SMNVEV (reference sequence). After removal of 3 bases from V and 4 bases from J, the junction contained 5 bases not matched to a gene. There are 16 residues in the CDR3.

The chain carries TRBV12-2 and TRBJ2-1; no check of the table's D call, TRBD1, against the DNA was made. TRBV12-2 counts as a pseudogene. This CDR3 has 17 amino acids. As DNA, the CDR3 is TGTGCAAGTCGCTTAGGGACAGGGGCGACCGGCTACAATGAGCAGTTCTTC. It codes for CASRLGTGATGYNEQFF.

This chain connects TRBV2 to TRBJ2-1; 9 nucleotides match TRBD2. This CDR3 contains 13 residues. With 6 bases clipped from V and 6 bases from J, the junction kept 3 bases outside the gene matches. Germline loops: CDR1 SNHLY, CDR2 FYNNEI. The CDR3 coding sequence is TGTGCCAGCAGAGCGGGACTAGCCAATGAGCAGTTCTTC. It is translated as CASRAGLANEQFF.

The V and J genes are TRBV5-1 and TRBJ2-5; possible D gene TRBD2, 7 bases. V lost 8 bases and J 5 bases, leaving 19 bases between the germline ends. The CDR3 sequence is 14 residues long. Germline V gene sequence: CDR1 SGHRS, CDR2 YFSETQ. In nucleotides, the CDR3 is TGCGCCAGTAAATCCCCGGGGGGCGGGGAGACCCAGTACTTC. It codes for CASKSPGGGETQYF.

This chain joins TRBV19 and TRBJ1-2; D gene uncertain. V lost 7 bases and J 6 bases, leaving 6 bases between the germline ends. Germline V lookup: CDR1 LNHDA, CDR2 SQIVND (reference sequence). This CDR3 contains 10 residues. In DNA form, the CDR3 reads TGTGCCAGTAAGTCGGATGGCTACACCTTC. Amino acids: CASKSDGYTF.

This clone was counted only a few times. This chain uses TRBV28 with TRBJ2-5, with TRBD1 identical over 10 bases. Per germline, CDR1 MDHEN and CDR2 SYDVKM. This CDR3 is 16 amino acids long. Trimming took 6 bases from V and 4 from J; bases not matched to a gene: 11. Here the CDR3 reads CASSDIPGQGPETQYF. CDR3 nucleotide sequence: TGTGCCAGCAGCGACATTCCGGGACAGGGGCCAGAGACCCAGTACTTC.

CDR3 sequence: CASSFSGNQIQADTQYF. For the CDR3, the DNA is TGTGCCAGCAGCTTCAGCGGAAACCAGATTCAGGCAGATACGCAGTATTTT. J is TRBJ2-3 and V is TRBV7-3; perhaps TRBD2 as D (5 bases). The CDR3 spans 17 residues. The germline CDR1 and CDR2 sequences are SGHTA and FQGTGA. The V end was cut by 3 bases, the J end by 4 bases, with 20 bases between.

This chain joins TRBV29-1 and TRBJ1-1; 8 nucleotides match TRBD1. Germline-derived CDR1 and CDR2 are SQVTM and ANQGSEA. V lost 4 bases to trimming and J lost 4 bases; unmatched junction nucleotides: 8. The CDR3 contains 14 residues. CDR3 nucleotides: TGCAGCGTTGCCGGACAGGGAGTCGGCACTGAAGCTTTCTTT. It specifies CSVAGQGVGTEAFF. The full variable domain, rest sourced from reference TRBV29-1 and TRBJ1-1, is SAVISQKPSRDICQRGTSLTIQCQVDSQVTMMFWYRQQPGQSLTLIATANQGSEATYESGFVIDKFPISRPNLTFSTLTVSNMSPEDSSIYLCSVAGQGVGTEAFFGQGTRLTVV.

The DNA of the CDR3 is TGTGCCAGCCGAATCGGAGTTAACTATGGCTACACCTTC. Its protein is CASRIGVNYGYTF. This chain joins TRBV27 and TRBJ1-2; D unclear. The germline gives CDR1 MNHEY, CDR2 SMNVEV (reference sequence). The CDR3 is 13 amino acids. The V and J ends lost 8 bases and 1 base respectively, with 11 bases between them.

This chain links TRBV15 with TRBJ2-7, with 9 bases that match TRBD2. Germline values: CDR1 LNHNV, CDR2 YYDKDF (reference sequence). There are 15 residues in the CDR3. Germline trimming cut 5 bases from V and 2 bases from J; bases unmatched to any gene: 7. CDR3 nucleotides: TGTGCCACCAGCCTTAGGACTAGCGAGGCCTACGAGCAGTACTTC. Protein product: CATSLRTSEAYEQYF.

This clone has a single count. The CDR3 reads CASSSTLWPGGFQPQHF. CDR3 bases: TGTGCCAGCAGTTCTACTTTATGGCCAGGGGGCTTTCAGCCCCAGCATTTT. V usage is TRBV7-2 and J usage is TRBJ1-5, with 8 bases that match TRBD1. Germline V CDR1 and CDR2: SGHTA, FQGNSA. Trimming cost V 6 bases and J 6 bases; bases outside gene matches: 16. There are 17 residues in the CDR3.